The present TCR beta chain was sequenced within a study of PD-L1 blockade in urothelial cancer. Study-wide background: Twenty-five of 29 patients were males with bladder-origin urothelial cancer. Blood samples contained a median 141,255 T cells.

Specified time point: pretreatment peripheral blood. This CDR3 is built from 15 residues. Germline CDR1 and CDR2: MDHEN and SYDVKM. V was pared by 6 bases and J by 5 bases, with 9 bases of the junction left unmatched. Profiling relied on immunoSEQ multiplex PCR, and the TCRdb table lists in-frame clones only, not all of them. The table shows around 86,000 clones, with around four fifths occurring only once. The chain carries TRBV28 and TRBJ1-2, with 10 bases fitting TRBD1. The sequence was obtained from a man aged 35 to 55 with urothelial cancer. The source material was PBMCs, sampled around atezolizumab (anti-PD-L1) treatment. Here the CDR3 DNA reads TGTGCCAGCAGGGAGACAGGGGGCGTGTTGTATGGCTACACCTTC. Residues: CASRETGGVLYGYTF.